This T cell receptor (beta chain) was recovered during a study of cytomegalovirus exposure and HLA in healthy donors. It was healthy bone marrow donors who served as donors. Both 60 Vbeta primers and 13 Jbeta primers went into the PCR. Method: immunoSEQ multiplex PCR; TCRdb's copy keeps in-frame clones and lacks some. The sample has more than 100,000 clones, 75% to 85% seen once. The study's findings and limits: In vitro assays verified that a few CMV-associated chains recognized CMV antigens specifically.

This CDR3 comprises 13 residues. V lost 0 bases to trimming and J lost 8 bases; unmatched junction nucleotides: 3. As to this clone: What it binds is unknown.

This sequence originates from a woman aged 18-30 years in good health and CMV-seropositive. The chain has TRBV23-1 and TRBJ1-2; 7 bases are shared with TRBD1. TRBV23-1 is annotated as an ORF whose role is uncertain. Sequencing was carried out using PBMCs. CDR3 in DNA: TGCGCCAGCAGTCAATCGACAGGGAACGGCTACACCTTC. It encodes CASSQSTGNGYTF.